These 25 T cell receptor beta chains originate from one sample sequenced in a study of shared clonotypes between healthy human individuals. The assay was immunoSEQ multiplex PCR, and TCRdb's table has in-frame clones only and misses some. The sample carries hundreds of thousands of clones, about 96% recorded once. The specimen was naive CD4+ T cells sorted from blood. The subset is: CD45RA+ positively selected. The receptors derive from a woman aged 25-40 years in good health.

CDR3 DNA: TGTGCCAGCACAACAGGCCTGTGGGAGCAGTACTTC. Its translation is CASTTGLWEQYF. This rearrangement joins TRBV2 to TRBJ2-7, with D perhaps matching TRBD1 (5 bases). Per the germline V gene, CDR1 is SNHLY and CDR2 is FYNNEI. The CDR3 is 12 amino acids. Trimming removed 7 bases at V and 7 bases at J, with 14 bases between.

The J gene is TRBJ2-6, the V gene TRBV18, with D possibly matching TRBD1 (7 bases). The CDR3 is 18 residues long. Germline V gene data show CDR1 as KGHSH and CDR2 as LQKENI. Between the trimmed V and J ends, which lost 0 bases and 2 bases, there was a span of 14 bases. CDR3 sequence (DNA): TGTGCCAGCTCACCACCAGGAGGGGGCGCCCCTGGGGCCAACGTCCTGACTTTC. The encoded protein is CASSPPGGGAPGANVLTF.

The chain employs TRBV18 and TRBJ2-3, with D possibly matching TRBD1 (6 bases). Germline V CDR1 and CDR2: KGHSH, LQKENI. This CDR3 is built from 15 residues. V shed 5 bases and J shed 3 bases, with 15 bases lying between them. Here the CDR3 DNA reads TGTGCCAGCTCAGCCGGACAGCTTCAGACAGATACGCAGTATTTT. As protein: CASSAGQLQTDTQYF. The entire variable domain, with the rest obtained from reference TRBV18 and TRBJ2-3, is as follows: NAGVMQNPRHLVRRRGQEARLRCSPMKGHSHVYWYRQLPEEGLKFMVYLQKENIIDESGMPKERFSAEFPKEGPSILRIQQVVRGDSAAYFCASSAGQLQTDTQYFGPGTRLTVL.

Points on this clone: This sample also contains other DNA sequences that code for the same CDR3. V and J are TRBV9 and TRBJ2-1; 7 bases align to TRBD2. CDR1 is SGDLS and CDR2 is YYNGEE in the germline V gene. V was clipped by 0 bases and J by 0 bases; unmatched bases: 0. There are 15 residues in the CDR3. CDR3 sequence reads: CASSVVAGSYNEQFF. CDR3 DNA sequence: TGTGCCAGCAGCGTAGTAGCGGGCTCCTACAATGAGCAGTTCTTC.

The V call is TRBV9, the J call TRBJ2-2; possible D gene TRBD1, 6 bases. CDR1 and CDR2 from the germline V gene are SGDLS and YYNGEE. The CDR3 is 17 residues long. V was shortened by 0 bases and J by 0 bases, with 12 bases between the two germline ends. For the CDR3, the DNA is TGTGCCAGCAGCGTAGGGGGTAACAGGGCGAACACCGGGGAGCTGTTTTTT. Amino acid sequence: CASSVGGNRANTGELFF.

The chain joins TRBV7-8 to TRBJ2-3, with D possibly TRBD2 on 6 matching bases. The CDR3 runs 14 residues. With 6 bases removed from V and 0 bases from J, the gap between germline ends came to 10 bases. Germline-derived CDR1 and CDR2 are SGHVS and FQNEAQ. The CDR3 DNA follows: TGTGCCAGCAGTCTAGCGACTAGCACAGATACGCAGTATTTT. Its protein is CASSLATSTDTQYF.

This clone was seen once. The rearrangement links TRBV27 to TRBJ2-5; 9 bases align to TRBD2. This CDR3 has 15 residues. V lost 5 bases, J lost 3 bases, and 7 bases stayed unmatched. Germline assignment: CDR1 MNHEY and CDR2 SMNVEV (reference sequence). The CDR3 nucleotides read TGTGCCAGCAGTAGGAGCGGGAGGCCTAAAGAGACCCAGTACTTC. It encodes CASSRSGRPKETQYF.

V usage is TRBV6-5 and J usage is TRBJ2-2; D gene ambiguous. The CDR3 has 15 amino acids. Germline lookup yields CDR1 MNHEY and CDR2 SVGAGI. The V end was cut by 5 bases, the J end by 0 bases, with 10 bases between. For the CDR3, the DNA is TGTGCCAGCAGTAAGAATAAGGCGAACACCGGGGAGCTGTTTTTT. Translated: CASSKNKANTGELFF.

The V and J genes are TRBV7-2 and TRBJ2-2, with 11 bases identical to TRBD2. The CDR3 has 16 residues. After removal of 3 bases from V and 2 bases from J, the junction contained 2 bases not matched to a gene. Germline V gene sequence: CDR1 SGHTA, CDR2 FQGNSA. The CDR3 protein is CASSLGLAANTGELFF. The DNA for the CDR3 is TGTGCCAGCAGCTTGGGACTAGCGGCTAACACCGGGGAGCTGTTTTTT.

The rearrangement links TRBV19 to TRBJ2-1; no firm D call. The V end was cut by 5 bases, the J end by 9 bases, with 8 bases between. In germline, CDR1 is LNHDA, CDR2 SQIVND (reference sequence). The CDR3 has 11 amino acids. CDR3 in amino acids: CASSRAVEQFF. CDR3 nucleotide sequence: TGTGCCAGTAGTCGCGCGGTTGAGCAGTTCTTC.

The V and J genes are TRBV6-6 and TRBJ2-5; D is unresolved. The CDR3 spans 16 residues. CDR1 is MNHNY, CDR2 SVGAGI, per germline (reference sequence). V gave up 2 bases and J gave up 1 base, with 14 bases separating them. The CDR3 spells CASSYAPTAPQETQYF. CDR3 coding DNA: TGTGCCAGCAGTTACGCCCCGACGGCACCCCAAGAGACCCAGTACTTC.

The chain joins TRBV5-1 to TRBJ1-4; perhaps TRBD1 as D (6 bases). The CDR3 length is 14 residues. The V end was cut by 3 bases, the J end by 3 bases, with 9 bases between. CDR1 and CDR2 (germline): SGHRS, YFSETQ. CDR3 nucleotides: TGCGCCAGCAGCTCAGGGGCTCCTAATGAAAAACTGTTTTTT. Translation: CASSSGAPNEKLFF.

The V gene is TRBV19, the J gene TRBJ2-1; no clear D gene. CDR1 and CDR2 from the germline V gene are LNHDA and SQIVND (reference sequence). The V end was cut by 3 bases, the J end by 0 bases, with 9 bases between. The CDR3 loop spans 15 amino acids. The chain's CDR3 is CASSIQPVSYNEQFF. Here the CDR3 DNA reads TGTGCCAGTAGTATTCAGCCGGTCTCCTACAATGAGCAGTTCTTC.

The CDR3 region has the DNA TGTGCCAGCAGCCCGGGGACTAGCCTCTTGGAGCAGTACTTC. Translated, it gives CASSPGTSLLEQYF. The chain recombines TRBV5-4 with TRBJ2-7; 9 positions match TRBD2. The CDR3 length is 14 residues. V was clipped by 4 bases and J by 7 bases; unmatched bases: 9. Germline CDR1 reads SGHNT; CDR2 reads YYREEE (reference sequence). The variable domain in full, completed from reference TRBV5-4 and TRBJ2-7, reads ETGVTQSPTHLIKTRGQQVTLRCSSQSGHNTVSWYQQALGQGPQFIFQYYREEENGRGNFPPRFSGLQFPNYSSELNVNALELDDSALYLCASSPGTSLLEQYFGPGTRLTVT.

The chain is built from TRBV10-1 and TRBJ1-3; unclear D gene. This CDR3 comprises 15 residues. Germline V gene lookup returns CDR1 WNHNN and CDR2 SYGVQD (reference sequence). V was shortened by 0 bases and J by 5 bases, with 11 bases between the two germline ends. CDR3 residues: CASSESVGKRNTIYF. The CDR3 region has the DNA TGCGCCAGCAGTGAGTCGGTAGGGAAGCGAAACACCATATATTTT.

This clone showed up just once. CDR3: CASSLGQGPSYEQYF. DNA of the CDR3: TGCGCCAGCAGCCTAGGACAGGGGCCCTCCTACGAGCAGTACTTC. V usage is TRBV4-1 and J usage is TRBJ2-5, with 9 bases fitting TRBD1. The J call could be wrong; TRBJ2-7 is a better fit for the DNA end. Germline V gene sequence: CDR1 MGHRA, CDR2 YSYEKL. The CDR3 runs 15 residues.

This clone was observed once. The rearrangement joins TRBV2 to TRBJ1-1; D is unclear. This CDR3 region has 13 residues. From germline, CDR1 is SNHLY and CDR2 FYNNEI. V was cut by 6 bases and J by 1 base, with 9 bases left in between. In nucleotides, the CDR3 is TGTGCCAGCAGCAACAGCCGGAACACTGAAGCTTTCTTT. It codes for CASSNSRNTEAFF.

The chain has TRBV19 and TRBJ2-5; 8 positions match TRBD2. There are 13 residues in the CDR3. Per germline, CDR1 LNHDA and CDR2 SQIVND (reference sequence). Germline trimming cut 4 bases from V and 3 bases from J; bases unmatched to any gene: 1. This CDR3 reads CASSKLAEETQYF. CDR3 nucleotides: TGTGCCAGTAGTAAACTAGCGGAAGAGACCCAGTACTTC.

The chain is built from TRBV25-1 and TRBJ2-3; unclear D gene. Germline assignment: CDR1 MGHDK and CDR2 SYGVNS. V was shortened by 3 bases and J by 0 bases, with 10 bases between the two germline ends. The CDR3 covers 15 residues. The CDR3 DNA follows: TGTGCCAGCAGTGACTTGACAAGAAGCACAGATACGCAGTATTTT. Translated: CASSDLTRSTDTQYF.

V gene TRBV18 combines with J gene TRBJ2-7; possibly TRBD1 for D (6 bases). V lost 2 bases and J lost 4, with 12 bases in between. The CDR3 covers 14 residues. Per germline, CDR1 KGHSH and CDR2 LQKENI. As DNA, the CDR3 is TGTGCCAGCTCACCATCCAGGGGTCGGTACGAGCAGTACTTC. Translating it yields CASSPSRGRYEQYF.

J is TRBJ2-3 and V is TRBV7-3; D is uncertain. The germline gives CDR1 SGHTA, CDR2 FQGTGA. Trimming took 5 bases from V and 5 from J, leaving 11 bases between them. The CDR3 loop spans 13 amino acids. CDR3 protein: CASSLRVQDTQYF. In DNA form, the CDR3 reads TGTGCCAGCAGCCTTCGAGTACAAGATACGCAGTATTTT.

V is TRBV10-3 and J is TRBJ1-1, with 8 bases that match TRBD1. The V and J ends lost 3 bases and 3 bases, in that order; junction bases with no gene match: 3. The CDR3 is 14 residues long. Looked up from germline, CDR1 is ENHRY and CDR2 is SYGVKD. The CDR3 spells CAISESDRDTEAFF. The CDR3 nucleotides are TGTGCCATCAGTGAATCGGACAGGGACACTGAAGCTTTCTTT.

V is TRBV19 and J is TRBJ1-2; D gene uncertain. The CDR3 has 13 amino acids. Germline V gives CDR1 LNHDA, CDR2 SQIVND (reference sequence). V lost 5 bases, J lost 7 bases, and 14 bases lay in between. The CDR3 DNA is TGTGCCAGTAGTGCCAGCGGGTGGGCTGGCTACACCTTC. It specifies CASSASGWAGYTF.

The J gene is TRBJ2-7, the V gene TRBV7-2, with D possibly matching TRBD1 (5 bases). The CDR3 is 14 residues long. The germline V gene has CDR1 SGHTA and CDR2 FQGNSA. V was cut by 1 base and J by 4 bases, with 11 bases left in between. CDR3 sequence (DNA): TGTGCCAGCAGCTTAGTTGAGCCAGGGTACGAGCAGTACTTC. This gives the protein CASSLVEPGYEQYF.

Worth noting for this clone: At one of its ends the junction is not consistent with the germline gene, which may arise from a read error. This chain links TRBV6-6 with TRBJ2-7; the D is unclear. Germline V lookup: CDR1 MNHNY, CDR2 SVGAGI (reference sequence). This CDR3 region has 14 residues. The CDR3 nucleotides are TGTGCCAGCAGTGATACCGCCTTAGGATCGGTATGGGGCTTC. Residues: CASSDTALGSVWGF.